These 25 T cell receptor beta chains originate from one sample sequenced in a study of T-cell memory formation after mild COVID-19. TCRdb independently ran MiXCR on the 5' RACE reads; one entry per CDR3 protein. This table holds around 110,000 distinct CDR3 sequences, over 15% found once. Source material: PBMCs or a T cell subset sorted from them (not recorded which). Receptors were obtained from an adult woman who had mild COVID-19 (a few samples of this study predate the infection). Cell type and time point are not known.

The chain employs TRBV3-1 and TRBJ1-2; D gene uncertain. This CDR3 is 14 amino acids long. V shed 0 bases and J shed 8 bases, with 13 bases lying between them. Germline V lookup: CDR1 LGHDT, CDR2 YNNKEL (reference sequence). The CDR3, as DNA: TGTGCCAGCAGCCAAGAAACCGGAGTAGGAGGCTACACCTTC. Its protein product is CASSQETGVGGYTF.

This clonotype was recorded a few times. The V gene is TRBV20-1, the J gene TRBJ2-7; 9 bases map to TRBD2. The CDR3 sequence is 17 residues long. Germline values: CDR1 DFQATT, CDR2 SNEGSKA (reference sequence). V lost 1 base, J lost 3 bases, and 13 bases stayed unmatched. The CDR3 nucleotides are TGCAGTGCTAGAGGCGGGGCTAGCGGGGCTCAAATCTACGAGCAGTACTTC. Amino acid sequence: CSARGGASGAQIYEQYF.

The V gene is TRBV4-1, the J gene TRBJ1-1, with a tentative D call TRBD1 (5 bases). V lost 10 bases, J lost 4 bases, and 16 bases lay in between. The CDR3 covers 13 residues. Germline CDR1 and CDR2: MGHRA and YSYEKL. The CDR3 is CAIGRELGTEAFF. The CDR3, as DNA: TGCGCCATCGGCAGGGAGTTGGGCACTGAAGCTTTCTTT.

The chain employs TRBV6-2 or TRBV6-3 and TRBJ2-7; 7 bases align to TRBD1. This CDR3 is built from 15 residues. J was trimmed by 3 bases and V by 0 bases; bases with no gene match: 5. The germline V gene encodes CDR1 MNHEY and CDR2 SVGEGT. In DNA form, the CDR3 reads TGTGCCAGCAGTTACTCGGTGACAGGGAACTACGAGCAGTACTTC. Encoded protein: CASSYSVTGNYEQYF.

This clonotype was found a few times. The V and J genes are TRBV29-1 and TRBJ1-2, with D unclear. V lost 4 bases, J lost 7 bases, and 4 bases lay in between. Germline V gene lookup returns CDR1 SQVTM and CDR2 ANQGSEA. This CDR3 has 9 amino acids. The CDR3 DNA follows: TGCAGCGTTGTTCCTGGCTACACCTTC. Translated, it gives CSVVPGYTF.

This clonotype is medium-sized by share. The chain carries TRBV7-9 and TRBJ2-7; D is uncertain. Germline V gene sequence: CDR1 SEHNR, CDR2 FQNEAQ (reference sequence). V lost 3 bases and J 2 bases, leaving 8 bases between the germline ends. The CDR3 spans 13 residues. For the CDR3, the DNA is TGTGCCAGCAGCTTCGACGGAACCTACGAGCAGTACTTC. Translation: CASSFDGTYEQYF.

This clonotype occurred a few times. The gene calls are TRBV9 and TRBJ2-5; D is perhaps TRBD2 (6 bases). The CDR3 spans 15 residues. The V gene lost 2 bases and the J gene lost 5 bases, with 16 bases spanning the gap. From germline, CDR1 is SGDLS and CDR2 YYNGEE. CDR3 in DNA: TGTGCCAGCAGCGTGACTAGGACGCCGGGGGAGACCCAGTACTTC. Its translation is CASSVTRTPGETQYF.

Many counts were recorded for this clonotype. The chain is built from TRBV5-1 and TRBJ1-2; no definite D call. The CDR3 loop spans 13 amino acids. Trimming removed 4 bases at V and 8 bases at J, with 15 bases between. Germline CDR1 is SGHRS and CDR2 is YFSETQ. The CDR3 sequence: CASSRGRPDGYTF. CDR3 in DNA: TGCGCCAGCAGCCGAGGGAGACCTGACGGCTACACCTTC.

The chain links TRBV6-6 to TRBJ2-7; either TRBD1 or TRBD2 may supply D (5 bases each). The germline gives CDR1 MNHNY, CDR2 SVGAGI (reference sequence). Trimming took off 4 bases at V and 3 bases at J, with 10 bases between the two ends. The CDR3 has 13 amino acids. The CDR3 DNA reads TGTGCCAGCAGTTCGGGGACCAACTACGAGCAGTACTTC. As protein: CASSSGTNYEQYF.

The chain joins TRBV5-1 to TRBJ1-1; D is perhaps TRBD1 (5 bases). V shed 1 base and J shed 2 bases, with 18 bases lying between them. Germline V gene sequence: CDR1 SGHRS, CDR2 YFSETQ. This CDR3 spans 17 amino acids. The CDR3 spells CASSLKRQSGKNTEAFF. The CDR3 DNA sequence: TGCGCCAGCAGCTTGAAGAGACAGAGTGGGAAAAACACTGAAGCTTTCTTT.

The chain couples TRBV24-1 to TRBJ2-1; D perhaps matches TRBD2 (5 bases). Germline lookup yields CDR1 KGHDR and CDR2 SFDVKD. Trimming shortened V by 7 bases and J by 1 base, and 10 bases separated the two germline ends. The CDR3 runs 14 residues. CDR3 in DNA: TGTGCCACCAGCGGGGAAGGGTCCTACAATGAGCAGTTCTTC. Its protein product is CATSGEGSYNEQFF.

The rearrangement joins TRBV7-9 to TRBJ2-1; D may correspond to TRBD1 or TRBD2 (5 bases each). CDR3 length: 15 residues. Trimming cost V 5 bases and J 5 bases, with 16 bases left between them. The V gene's germline CDR1 is SEHNR and CDR2 FQNEAQ (reference sequence). The CDR3 sequence: CASSRGSQGHNEQFF. The CDR3 region has the DNA TGTGCCAGCAGCCGAGGGTCTCAGGGCCACAATGAGCAGTTCTTC. The variable domain in full, completed from reference TRBV7-9 and TRBJ2-1, reads DTGVSQNPRHKITKRGQNVTFRCDPISEHNRLYWYRQTLGQGPEFLTYFQNEAQLEKSRLLSDRFSAERPKGSFSTLEIQRTEQGDSAMYLCASSRGSQGHNEQFFGPGTRLTVL.

This clonotype occurred a few times. V and J are TRBV7-3 and TRBJ2-3; 9 bases are a match to TRBD1. This CDR3 has 15 amino acids. The J segment lost 4 bases and the V segment lost 6 bases, leaving 8 bases of the junction unmatched. Per germline, CDR1 SGHTA and CDR2 FQGTGA. DNA of the CDR3: TGTGCCAGCAGTTCCGGGACAGGGATCCCAGATACGCAGTATTTT. Protein product: CASSSGTGIPDTQYF.

The V gene is TRBV10-3, the J gene TRBJ2-7; 10 nucleotides line up with TRBD2. This CDR3 has 15 residues. Trimming took 6 bases from V and 3 from J; bases not matched to a gene: 8. CDR1 and CDR2 (germline): ENHRY, SYGVKD. CDR3 protein: CAISKGLAELYEQYF. DNA for the CDR3: TGTGCCATCAGCAAAGGACTAGCGGAACTCTACGAGCAGTACTTC.

This clonotype was observed a few times. The chain recombines TRBV6-2 or TRBV6-3 with TRBJ2-3; D remains unclear. The ends were cut back, 5 bases at V and 4 bases at J, with 4 bases in the middle. Germline values: CDR1 MNHEY, CDR2 SVGEGT. CDR3 length equals 11 residues. Written as DNA, the CDR3 is TGTGCCAGCAGTAACGCAGATACGCAGTATTTT. Amino acids: CASSNADTQYF.

The V and J genes are TRBV5-1 and TRBJ2-1; TRBD2 aligns across 11 bases. Germline-derived CDR1 and CDR2 are SGHRS and YFSETQ. V dropped 0 bases and J dropped 6; count of bases not matched to a gene: 2. The CDR3 is 15 residues long. In DNA form, the CDR3 reads TGCGCCAGCAGCTTGGCGGGACTAGCGGTCAATGAGCAGTTCTTC. Translation gives CASSLAGLAVNEQFF.

This sequence joins TRBV7-9 and TRBJ2-1, with D possibly matching TRBD2 (5 bases). The germline CDR1 and CDR2 sequences are SEHNR and FQNEAQ (reference sequence). Trimming removed 1 base at V and 9 bases at J, with 7 bases between. The CDR3 is 12 amino acids. The CDR3 DNA is TGTGCCAGCAGCTTAGGGGAGACTGAGCAGTTCTTC. Translation: CASSLGETEQFF. Full variable domain (rest looked up from reference TRBV7-9 and TRBJ2-1): DTGVSQNPRHKITKRGQNVTFRCDPISEHNRLYWYRQTLGQGPEFLTYFQNEAQLEKSRLLSDRFSAERPKGSFSTLEIQRTEQGDSAMYLCASSLGETEQFFGPGTRLTVL.

This chain links TRBV5-1 with TRBJ2-7; no firm D call. Trimming shortened V by 4 bases and J by 7 bases, and 18 bases separated the two germline ends. This CDR3 contains 14 residues. CDR1 is SGHRS, CDR2 YFSETQ, per germline. This chain's CDR3 is CASSHPAAFGEQYF. The DNA for the CDR3 is TGCGCCAGCAGCCACCCAGCAGCCTTCGGGGAGCAGTACTTC. The complete variable domain, with remaining parts taken from reference TRBV5-1 and TRBJ2-7, reads KAGVTQTPRYLIKTRGQQVTLSCSPISGHRSVSWYQQTPGQGLQFLFEYFSETQRNKGNFPGRFSGRQFSNSRSEMNVSTLELGDSALYLCASSHPAAFGEQYFGPGTRLTVT.

The chain carries TRBV5-5 and TRBJ1-1; D gene ambiguous. From germline, CDR1 is SGHKS and CDR2 YYEKEE (reference sequence). V gave up 0 bases and J gave up 4 bases, with 10 bases separating them. This CDR3 region has 14 residues. The DNA for the CDR3 is TGTGCCAGCAGCTTGGCGCCGGGTTCCACTGAAGCTTTCTTT. It yields the protein CASSLAPGSTEAFF.

The chain carries TRBV2 and TRBJ2-1, with TRBD2 identical over 9 bases. Germline CDR1 SNHLY, CDR2 FYNNEI. J gave up 8 bases and V 3 bases, and 17 bases lay outside the gene matches. This CDR3 contains 18 residues. The CDR3 spells CASSDLKASGDGRDEQFF. CDR3 sequence (DNA): TGTGCCAGCAGTGACCTGAAGGCTAGCGGGGACGGCAGGGATGAGCAGTTCTTC.

This clonotype turned up a few times. The rearrangement links TRBV20-1 to TRBJ2-1; 10 nucleotides agree with TRBD2. This CDR3 has 15 amino acids. V lost 4 bases to trimming and J lost 8 bases; unmatched junction nucleotides: 11. Germline loops: CDR1 DFQATT, CDR2 SNEGSKA (reference sequence). Here the CDR3 DNA reads TGCAGTGCTACCGAGCGGGAGGGCCGATTGGATGAGCAGTTCTTC. Encoded protein: CSATEREGRLDEQFF.

The gene calls are TRBV15 and TRBJ2-7; D is perhaps TRBD1 (5 bases). Germline-derived CDR1 and CDR2 are LNHNV and YYDKDF (reference sequence). Trimming stripped 5 bases from V and 0 bases from J, with 11 bases between. The CDR3 length is 14 residues. The CDR3 nucleotides read TGTGCCACCAGCGACAAGGGGTACTCCTACGAGCAGTACTTC. Its protein product is CATSDKGYSYEQYF.

This clonotype occurred a few times. The CDR3 DNA is TGTGCCAGCAGCTTAATGGCTAGCGGGATTAATGAGCAGTTCTTC. Translating it yields CASSLMASGINEQFF. The gene calls are TRBV7-3 and TRBJ2-1; 9 positions agree with TRBD2. From germline, CDR1 is SGHTA and CDR2 FQGTGA. Germline trimming cut 1 base from V and 7 bases from J; bases unmatched to any gene: 5. CDR3 size: 15 residues.

This sequence joins TRBV6-2 or TRBV6-3 and TRBJ2-7; 13 nucleotides line up with TRBD2. From germline, CDR1 is MNHEY and CDR2 SVGEGT. This CDR3 has 14 residues. The junction had 4 bases not matched to a gene; V was cut back by 2 bases and J by 9 bases. DNA of the CDR3: TGTGCCAGCAGTTACGGACTAGCGGGAGTTCTGCAGTACTTC. This translates into CASSYGLAGVLQYF.

DNA of the CDR3: TGTGCCAGCAGCCAGCGGGACTCCGGAGGCACAGATACGCAGTATTTT. This encodes CASSQRDSGGTDTQYF. J is TRBJ2-3 and V is TRBV3-1, with D possibly TRBD2 on 6 matching bases. The V end was cut by 3 bases, the J end by 1 base, with 14 bases between. In germline, CDR1 is LGHDT, CDR2 YNNKEL (reference sequence). This CDR3 is built from 16 residues.